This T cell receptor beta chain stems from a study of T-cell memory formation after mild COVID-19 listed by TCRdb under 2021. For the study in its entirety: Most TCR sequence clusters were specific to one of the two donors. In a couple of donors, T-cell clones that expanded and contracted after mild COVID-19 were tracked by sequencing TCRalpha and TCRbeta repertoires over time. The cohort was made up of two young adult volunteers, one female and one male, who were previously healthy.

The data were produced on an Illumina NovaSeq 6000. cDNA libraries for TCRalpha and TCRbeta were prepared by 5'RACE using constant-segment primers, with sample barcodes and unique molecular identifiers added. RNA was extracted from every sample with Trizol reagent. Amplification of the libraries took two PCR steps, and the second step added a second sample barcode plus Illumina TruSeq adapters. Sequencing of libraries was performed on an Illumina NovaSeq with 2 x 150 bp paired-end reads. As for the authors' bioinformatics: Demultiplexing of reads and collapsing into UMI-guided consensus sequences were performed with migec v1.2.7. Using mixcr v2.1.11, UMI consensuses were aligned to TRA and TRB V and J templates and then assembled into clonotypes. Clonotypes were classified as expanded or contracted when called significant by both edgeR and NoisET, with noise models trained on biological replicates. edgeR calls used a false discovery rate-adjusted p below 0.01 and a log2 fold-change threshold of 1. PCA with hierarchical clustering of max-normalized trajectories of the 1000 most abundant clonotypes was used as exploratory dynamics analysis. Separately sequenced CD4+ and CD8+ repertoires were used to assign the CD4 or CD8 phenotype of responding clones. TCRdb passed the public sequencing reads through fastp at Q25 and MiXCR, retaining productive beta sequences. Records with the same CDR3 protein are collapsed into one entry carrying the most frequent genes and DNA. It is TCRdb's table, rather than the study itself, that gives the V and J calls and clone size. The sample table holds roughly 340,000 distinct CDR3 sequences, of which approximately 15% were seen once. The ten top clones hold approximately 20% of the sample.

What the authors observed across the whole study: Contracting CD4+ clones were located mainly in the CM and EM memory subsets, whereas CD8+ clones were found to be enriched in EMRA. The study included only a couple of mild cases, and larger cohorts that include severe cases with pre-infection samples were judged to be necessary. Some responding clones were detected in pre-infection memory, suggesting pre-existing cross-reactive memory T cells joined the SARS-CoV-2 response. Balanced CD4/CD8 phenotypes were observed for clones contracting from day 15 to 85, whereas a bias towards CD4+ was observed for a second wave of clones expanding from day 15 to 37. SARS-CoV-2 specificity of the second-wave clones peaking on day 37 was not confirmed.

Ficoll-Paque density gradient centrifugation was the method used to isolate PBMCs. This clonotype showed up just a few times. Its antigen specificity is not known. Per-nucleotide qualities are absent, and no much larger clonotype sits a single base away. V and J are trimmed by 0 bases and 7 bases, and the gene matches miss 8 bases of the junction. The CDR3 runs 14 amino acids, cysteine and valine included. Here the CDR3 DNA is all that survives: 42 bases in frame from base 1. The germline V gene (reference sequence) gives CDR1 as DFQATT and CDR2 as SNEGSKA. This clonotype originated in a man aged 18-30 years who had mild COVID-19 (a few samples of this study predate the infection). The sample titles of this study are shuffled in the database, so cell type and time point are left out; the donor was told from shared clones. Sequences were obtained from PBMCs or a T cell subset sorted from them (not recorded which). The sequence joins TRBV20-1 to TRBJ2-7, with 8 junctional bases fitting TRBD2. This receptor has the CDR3 CSARDRTSPIEQYV. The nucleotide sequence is TGCAGTGCTAGAGATCGGACTAGCCCCATTGAGCAGTACGTC.